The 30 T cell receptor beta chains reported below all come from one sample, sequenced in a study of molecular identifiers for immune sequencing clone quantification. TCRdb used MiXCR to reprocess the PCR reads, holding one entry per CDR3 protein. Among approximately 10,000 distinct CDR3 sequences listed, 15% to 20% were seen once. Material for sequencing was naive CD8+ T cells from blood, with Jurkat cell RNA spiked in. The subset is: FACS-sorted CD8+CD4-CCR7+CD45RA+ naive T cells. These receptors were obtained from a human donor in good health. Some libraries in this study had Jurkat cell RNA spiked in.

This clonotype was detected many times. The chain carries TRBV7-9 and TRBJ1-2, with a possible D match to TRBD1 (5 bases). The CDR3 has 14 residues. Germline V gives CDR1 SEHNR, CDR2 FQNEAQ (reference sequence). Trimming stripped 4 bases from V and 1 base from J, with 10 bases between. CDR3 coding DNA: TGTGCCAGCAGCTCCGGGACTTTTAACTATGGCTACACCTTC. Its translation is CASSSGTFNYGYTF.

The CDR3 reads CSVVAGVSYEQYF. As DNA, the CDR3 is TGCAGCGTTGTTGCGGGAGTCTCCTACGAGCAGTACTTC. The chain links TRBV29-1 to TRBJ2-7, with 7 bases aligning to TRBD2. The length of the CDR3 is 13 residues. Germline lookup yields CDR1 SQVTM and CDR2 ANQGSEA. The V segment lost 4 bases and the J segment 0 bases; nucleotides outside the gene matches: 3.

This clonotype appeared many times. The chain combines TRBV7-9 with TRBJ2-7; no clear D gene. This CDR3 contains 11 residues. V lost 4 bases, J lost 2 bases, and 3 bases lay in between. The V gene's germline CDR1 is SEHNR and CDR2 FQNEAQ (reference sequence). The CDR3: CASSSTYEQYF. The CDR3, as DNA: TGTGCCAGCAGCTCGACCTACGAGCAGTACTTC. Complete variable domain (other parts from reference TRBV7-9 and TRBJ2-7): DTGVSQNPRHKITKRGQNVTFRCDPISEHNRLYWYRQTLGQGPEFLTYFQNEAQLEKSRLLSDRFSAERPKGSFSTLEIQRTEQGDSAMYLCASSSTYEQYFGPGTRLTVT.

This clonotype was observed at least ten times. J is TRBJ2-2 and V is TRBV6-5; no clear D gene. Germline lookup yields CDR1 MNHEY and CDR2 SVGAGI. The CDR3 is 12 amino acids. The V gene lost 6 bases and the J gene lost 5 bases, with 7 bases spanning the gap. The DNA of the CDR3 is TGTGCCAGCAGCATCAAAACCGGGGAGCTGTTTTTT. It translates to CASSIKTGELFF.

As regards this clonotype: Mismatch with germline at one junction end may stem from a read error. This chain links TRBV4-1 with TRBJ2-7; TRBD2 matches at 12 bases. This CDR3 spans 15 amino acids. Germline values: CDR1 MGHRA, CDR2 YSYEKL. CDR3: CANSHLAGGPYEQYF. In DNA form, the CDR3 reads TGCGCCAACAGCCATCTAGCGGGGGGGCCGTATGAGCAGTACTTC.

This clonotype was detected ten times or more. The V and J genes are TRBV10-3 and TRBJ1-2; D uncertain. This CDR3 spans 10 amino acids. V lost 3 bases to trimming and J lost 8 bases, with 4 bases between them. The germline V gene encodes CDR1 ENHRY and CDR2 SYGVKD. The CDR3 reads CAISEGGYTF. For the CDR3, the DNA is TGTGCCATCAGTGAAGGCGGCTACACCTTC.

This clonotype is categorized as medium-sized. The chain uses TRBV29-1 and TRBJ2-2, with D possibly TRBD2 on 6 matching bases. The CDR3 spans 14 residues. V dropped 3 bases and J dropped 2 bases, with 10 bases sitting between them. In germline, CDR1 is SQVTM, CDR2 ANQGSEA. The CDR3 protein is CSVDRAGNTGELFF. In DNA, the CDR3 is TGCAGCGTTGATAGGGCGGGAAACACCGGGGAGCTGTTTTTT.

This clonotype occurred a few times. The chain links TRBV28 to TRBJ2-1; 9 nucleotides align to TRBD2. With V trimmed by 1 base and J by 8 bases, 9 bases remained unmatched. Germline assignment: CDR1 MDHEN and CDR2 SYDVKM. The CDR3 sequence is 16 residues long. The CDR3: CASSLYSGSSLDEQFF. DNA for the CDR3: TGTGCCAGCAGTTTATATAGCGGGAGCAGTTTGGATGAGCAGTTCTTC.

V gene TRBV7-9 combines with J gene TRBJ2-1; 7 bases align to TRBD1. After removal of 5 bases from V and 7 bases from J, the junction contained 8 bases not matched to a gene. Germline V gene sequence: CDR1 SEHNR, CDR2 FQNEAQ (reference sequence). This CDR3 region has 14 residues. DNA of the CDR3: TGTGCCAGCAGCGGACAGGTATCTCAGAATGAGCAGTTCTTC. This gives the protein CASSGQVSQNEQFF.

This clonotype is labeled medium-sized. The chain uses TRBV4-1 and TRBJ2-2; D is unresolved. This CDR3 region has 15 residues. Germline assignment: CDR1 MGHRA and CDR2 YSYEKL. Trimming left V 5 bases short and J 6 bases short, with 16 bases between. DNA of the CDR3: TGCGCCAGCAGCTATCAGGCGGAATCGGCCGGGGAGCTGTTTTTT. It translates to CASSYQAESAGELFF.

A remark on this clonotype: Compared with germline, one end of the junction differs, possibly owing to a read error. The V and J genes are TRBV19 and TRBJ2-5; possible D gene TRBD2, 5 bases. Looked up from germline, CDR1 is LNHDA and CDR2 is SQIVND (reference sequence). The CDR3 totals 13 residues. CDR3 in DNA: TGCGCCAGTAGTACCTGGACTGTAGAGACCCAGTACTTC. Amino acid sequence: CASSTWTVETQYF.

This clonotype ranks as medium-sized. CDR3: CASSLEGGRVLYEQYF. CDR3 bases: TGCGCCAGCAGCTTGGAAGGCGGGAGGGTGCTTTACGAGCAGTACTTC. The rearrangement links TRBV5-1 to TRBJ2-7, with TRBD2 identical over 9 bases. CDR3 size: 16 residues. Germline loops: CDR1 SGHRS, CDR2 YFSETQ. The junction had 8 bases not matched to a gene; V was cut back by 0 bases and J by 4 bases.

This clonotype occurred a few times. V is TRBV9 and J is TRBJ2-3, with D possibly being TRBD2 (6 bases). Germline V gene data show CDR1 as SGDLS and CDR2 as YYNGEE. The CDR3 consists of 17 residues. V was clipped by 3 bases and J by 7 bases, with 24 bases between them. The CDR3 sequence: CASSEFKGGAGLNTQYF. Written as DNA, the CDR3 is TGTGCCAGCAGCGAATTCAAGGGCGGGGCGGGACTGAATACGCAGTATTTT.

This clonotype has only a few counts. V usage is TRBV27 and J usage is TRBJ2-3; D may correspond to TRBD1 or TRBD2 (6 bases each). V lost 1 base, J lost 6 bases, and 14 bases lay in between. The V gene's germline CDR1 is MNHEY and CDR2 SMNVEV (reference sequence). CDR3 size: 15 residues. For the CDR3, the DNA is TGTGCCAGCAGTTTATTGGGGGGCCCCACGGATACGCAGTATTTT. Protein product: CASSLLGGPTDTQYF.

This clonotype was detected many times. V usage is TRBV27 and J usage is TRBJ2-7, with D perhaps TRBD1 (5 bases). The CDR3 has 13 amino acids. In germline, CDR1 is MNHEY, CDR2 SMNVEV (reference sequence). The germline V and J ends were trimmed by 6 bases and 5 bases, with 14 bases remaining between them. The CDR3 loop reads CASSQLGRNEQYF. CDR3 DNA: TGTGCCAGCAGCCAATTGGGGCGCAACGAGCAGTACTTC.

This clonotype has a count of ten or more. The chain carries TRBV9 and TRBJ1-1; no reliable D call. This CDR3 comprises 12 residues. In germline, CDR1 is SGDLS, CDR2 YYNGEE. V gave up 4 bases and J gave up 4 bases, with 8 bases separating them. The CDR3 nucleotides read TGTGCCAGCAGCACTGTGGGCACTGAAGCTTTCTTT. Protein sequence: CASSTVGTEAFF.

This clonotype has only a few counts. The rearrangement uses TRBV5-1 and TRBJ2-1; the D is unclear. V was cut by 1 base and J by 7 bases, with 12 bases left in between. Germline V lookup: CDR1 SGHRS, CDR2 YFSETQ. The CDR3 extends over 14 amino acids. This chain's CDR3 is CASSLSGFGNEQFF. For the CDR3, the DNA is TGCGCCAGCAGCTTGAGTGGGTTCGGGAATGAGCAGTTCTTC.

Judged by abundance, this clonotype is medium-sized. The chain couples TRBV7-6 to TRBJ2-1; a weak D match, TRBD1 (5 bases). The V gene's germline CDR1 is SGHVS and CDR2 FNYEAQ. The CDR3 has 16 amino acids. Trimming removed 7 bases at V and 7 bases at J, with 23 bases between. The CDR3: CASTDGPGSGRNEQFF. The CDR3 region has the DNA TGTGCCAGCACCGATGGGCCAGGGTCAGGGCGGAATGAGCAGTTCTTC.

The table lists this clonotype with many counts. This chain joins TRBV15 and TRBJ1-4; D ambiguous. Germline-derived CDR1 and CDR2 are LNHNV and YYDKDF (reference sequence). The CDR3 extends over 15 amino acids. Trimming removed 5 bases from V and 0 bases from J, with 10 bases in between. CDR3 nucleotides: TGTGCCACCAGCCTTTACAGAGCAACTAATGAAAAACTGTTTTTT. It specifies CATSLYRATNEKLFF.

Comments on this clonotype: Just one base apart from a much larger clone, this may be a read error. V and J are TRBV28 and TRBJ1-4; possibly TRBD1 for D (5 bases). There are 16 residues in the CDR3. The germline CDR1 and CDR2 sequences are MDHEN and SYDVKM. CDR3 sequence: CASSSPGAEWYEKLSF. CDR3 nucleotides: TGTGCCAGCAGTTCGCCCGGGGCAGAATGGTACGAAAAACTGTCTTTT.

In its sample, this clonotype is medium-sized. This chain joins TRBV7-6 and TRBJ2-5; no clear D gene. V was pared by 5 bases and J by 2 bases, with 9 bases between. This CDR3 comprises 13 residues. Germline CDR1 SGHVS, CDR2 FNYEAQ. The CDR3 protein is CASSLIDQETQYF. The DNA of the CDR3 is TGTGCCAGCAGCCTGATAGATCAAGAGACCCAGTACTTC.

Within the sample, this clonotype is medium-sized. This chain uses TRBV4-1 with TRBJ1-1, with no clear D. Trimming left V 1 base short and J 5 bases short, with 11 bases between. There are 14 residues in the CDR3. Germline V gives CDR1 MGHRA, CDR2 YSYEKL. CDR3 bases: TGCGCCAGCAGCCAAGTTAGTCCGGGAACTGAAGCTTTCTTT. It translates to CASSQVSPGTEAFF.

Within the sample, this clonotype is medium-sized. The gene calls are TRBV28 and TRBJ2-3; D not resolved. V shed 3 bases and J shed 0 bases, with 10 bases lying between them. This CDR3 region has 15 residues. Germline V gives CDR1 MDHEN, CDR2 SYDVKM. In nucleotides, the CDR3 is TGTGCCAGCAGTTTCGGTCTAGTTAGCACAGATACGCAGTATTTT. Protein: CASSFGLVSTDTQYF.

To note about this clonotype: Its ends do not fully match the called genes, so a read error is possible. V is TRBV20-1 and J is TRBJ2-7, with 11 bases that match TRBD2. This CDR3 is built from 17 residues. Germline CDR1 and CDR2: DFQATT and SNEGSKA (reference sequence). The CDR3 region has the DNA TGCAGTGCTAGAGATTCCCTAGCGGGAGGCCAGGGGTACGAGCAGTACTTT. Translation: CSARDSLAGGQGYEQYF.

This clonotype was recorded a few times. CDR3 sequence: CASSQQDGHYEQYF. The CDR3 bases are TGCGCCAGCAGCCAACAGGACGGACACTACGAGCAGTACTTC. This chain connects TRBV4-3 to TRBJ2-7; possibly TRBD1 for D (5 bases). This CDR3 has 14 amino acids. Trimming stripped 2 bases from V and 3 bases from J, with 11 bases between. The germline CDR1 and CDR2 sequences are LGHNA and YSLEER.

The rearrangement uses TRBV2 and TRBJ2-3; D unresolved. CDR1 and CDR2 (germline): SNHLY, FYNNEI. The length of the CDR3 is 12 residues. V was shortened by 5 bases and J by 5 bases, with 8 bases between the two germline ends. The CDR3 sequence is CASSISRDTQYF. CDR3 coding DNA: TGTGCCAGCAGTATCTCTAGAGATACGCAGTATTTT.

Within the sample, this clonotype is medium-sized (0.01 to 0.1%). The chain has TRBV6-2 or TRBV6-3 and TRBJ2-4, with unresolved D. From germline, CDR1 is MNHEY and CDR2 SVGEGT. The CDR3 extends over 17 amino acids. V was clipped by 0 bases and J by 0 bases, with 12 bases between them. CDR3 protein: CASSYSHLQIAKNIQYF. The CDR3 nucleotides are TGTGCCAGCAGTTACTCGCATCTTCAGATAGCCAAAAACATTCAGTACTTC.

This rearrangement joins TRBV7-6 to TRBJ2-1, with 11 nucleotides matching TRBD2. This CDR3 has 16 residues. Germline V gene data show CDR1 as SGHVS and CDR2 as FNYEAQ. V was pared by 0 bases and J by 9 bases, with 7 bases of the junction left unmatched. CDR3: CASSLASGRVFGEQFF. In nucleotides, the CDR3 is TGTGCCAGCAGCTTAGCTAGCGGGAGGGTATTTGGTGAGCAGTTCTTC.

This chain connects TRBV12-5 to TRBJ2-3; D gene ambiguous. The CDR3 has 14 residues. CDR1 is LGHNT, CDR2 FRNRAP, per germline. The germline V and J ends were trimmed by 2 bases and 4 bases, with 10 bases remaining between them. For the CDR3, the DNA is TGTGCTAGTGGTTTGTTGGGCGCAGCAGATACGCAGTATTTT. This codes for CASGLLGAADTQYF.

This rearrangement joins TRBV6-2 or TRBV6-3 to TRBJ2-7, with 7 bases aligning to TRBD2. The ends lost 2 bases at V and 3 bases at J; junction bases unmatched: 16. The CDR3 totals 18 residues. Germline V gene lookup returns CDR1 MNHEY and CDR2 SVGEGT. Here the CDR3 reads CASSYGGGGAGGNYEQYF. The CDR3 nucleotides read TGTGCCAGCAGTTACGGCGGGGGTGGAGCGGGCGGCAACTACGAGCAGTACTTC.